This T cell receptor beta chain came from a study of T cell repertoires in cytomegalovirus infection. Notes on the study in general: The ex vivo response showed dominance by HLA-C-restricted CMV-specific TCR beta clonotypes.

Per the germline V gene, CDR1 is SGHRS and CDR2 is YFSETQ. The V and J ends lost 5 bases and 2 bases respectively, with 20 bases between them. CDR3 length: 16 residues. As for this clonotype: Its antigen is not known.

From the reads, TCRdb called clonotypes with MiXCR, one entry per CDR3 protein. The sample carries about a million distinct CDR3 sequences, roughly 30% recorded once. This receptor was obtained from a human donor in good health (CMV status not recorded). Some clones in this sample may be carry-over from other donors' samples. Material: cultured CD8+ T cells from PBMCs, obtained from culture after CMV antigen stimulation. V usage is TRBV5-1 and J usage is TRBJ2-7; a weak D match, TRBD2 (6 bases). The CDR3 spells CASRRDVYQRAYEQYF. The CDR3, as DNA: TGCGCCAGCAGACGGGACGTATATCAGCGGGCCTACGAGCAGTACTTC.